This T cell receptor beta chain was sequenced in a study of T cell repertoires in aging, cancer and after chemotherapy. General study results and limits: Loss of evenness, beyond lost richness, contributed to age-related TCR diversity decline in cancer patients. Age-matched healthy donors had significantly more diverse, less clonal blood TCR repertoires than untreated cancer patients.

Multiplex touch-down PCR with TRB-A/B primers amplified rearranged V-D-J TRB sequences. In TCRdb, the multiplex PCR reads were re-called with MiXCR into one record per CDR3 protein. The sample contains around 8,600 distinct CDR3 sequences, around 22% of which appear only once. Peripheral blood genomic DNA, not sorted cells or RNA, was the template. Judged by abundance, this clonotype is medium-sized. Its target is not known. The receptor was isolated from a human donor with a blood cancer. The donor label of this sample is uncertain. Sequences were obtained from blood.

CDR3 amino acids: CAWSRDSGSGNTIYF. Here the CDR3 DNA reads TGTGCCTGGAGCCGTGACAGTGGCTCTGGAAACACCATATATTTT. The chain is built from TRBV30 and TRBJ1-3, with a possible D match to TRBD1 (5 bases). Trimming removed 3 bases at V and 0 bases at J, with 12 bases between. This CDR3 has 15 residues. Germline loops: CDR1 GTSNPN, CDR2 SVGIG (reference sequence). Full variable domain (outside the CDR3, taken from reference TRBV30 and TRBJ1-3): SQTIHQWPATLVQPVGSPLSLECTVEGTSNPNLYWYRQAAGRGLQLLFYSVGIGQISSEVPQNLSASRPQDRQFILSSKKLLLSDSGFYLCAWSRDSGSGNTIYFGEGSWLTVV.